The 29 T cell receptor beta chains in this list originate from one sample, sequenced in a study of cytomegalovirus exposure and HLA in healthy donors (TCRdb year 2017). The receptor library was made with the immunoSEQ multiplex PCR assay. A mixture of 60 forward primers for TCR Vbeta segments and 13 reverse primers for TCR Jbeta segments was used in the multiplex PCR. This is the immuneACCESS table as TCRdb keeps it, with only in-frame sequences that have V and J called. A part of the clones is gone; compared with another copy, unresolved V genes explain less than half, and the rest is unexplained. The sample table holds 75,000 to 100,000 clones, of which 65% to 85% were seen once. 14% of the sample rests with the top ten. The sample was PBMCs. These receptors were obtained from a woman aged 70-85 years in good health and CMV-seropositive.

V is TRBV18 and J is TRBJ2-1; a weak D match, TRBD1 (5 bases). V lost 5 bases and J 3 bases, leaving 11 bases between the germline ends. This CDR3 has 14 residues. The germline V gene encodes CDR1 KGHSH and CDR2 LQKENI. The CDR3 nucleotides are TGTGCCAGCTCAACTACAGGATACTACAATGAGCAGTTCTTC. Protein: CASSTTGYYNEQFF. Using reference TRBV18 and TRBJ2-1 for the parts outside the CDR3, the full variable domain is NAGVMQNPRHLVRRRGQEARLRCSPMKGHSHVYWYRQLPEEGLKFMVYLQKENIIDESGMPKERFSAEFPKEGPSILRIQQVVRGDSAAYFCASSTTGYYNEQFFGPGTRLTVL.

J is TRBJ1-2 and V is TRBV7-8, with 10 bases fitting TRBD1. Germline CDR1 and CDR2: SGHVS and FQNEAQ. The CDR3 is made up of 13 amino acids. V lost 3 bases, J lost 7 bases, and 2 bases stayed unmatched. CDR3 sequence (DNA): TGTGCCAGCAGCTTCGGGACAGGGGTTGGCTACACCTTC. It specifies CASSFGTGVGYTF.

DNA for the CDR3: TGTGCCAGCAGTGAATGGCTGGGCCGTAGAACTAATGAAAAACTGTTTTTT. Protein product: CASSEWLGRRTNEKLFF. The V call is TRBV2, the J call TRBJ1-4; D is uncertain. The CDR3 is 17 residues long. The V and J ends lost 2 bases and 1 base respectively, with 14 bases between them. CDR1 and CDR2 (germline): SNHLY, FYNNEI.

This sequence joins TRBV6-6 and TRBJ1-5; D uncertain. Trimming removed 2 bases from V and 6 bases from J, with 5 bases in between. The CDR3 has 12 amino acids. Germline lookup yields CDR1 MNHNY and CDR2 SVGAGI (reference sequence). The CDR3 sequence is CASSYGGQPQHF. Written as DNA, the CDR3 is TGTGCCAGCAGTTACGGCGGTCAGCCCCAGCATTTT.

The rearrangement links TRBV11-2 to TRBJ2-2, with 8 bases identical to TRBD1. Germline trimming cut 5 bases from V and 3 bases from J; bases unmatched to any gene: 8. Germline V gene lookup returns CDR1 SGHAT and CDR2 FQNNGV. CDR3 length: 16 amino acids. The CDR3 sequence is CASSQRGTGYTGELFF. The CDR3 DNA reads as TGTGCCAGCAGCCAAAGGGGGACAGGATACACCGGGGAGCTGTTTTTT.

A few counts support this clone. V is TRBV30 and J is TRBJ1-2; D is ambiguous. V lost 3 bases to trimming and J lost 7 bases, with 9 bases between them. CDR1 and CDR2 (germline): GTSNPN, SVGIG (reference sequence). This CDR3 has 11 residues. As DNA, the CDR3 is TGTGCCTGGAGAGTAGCGTCTGGCTACACCTTC. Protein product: CAWRVASGYTF.

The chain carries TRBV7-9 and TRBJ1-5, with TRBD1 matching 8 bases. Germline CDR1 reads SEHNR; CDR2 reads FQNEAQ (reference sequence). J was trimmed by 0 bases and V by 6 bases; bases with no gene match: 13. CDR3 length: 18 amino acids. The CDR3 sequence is CASRSRGLHLYSNQPQHF. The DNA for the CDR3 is TGTGCCAGCAGGTCCAGGGGGCTCCACCTATATAGCAATCAGCCCCAGCATTTT.

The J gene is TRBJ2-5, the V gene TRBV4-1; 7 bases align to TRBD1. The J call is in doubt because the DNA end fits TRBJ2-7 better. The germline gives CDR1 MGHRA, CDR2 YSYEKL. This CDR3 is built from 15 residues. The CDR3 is CASSPTGTRAYEQYF. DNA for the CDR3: TGCGCCAGCAGCCCGACAGGGACCCGGGCCTACGAGCAGTACTTC.

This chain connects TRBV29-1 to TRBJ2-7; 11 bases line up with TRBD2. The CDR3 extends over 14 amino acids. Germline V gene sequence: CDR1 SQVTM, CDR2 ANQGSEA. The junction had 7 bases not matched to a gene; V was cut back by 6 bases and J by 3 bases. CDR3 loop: CSVAPSGRIYEQYF. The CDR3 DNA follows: TGCAGCGTCGCCCCTAGCGGGAGGATCTACGAGCAGTACTTC.

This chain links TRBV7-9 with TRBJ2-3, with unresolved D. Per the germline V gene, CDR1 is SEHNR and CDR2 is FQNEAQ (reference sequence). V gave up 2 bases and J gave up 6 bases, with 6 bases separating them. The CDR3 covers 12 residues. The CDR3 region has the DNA TGTGCCAGCAGCTTAAAACAGGATACGCAGTATTTT. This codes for CASSLKQDTQYF.

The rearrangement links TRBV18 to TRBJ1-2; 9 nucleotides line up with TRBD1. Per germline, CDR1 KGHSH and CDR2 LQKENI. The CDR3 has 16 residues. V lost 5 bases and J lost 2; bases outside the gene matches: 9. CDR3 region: CASSEFDRGVNYGYTF. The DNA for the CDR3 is TGTGCCAGCTCAGAATTCGACAGGGGGGTGAACTATGGCTACACCTTC. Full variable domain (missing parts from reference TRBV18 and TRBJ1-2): NAGVMQNPRHLVRRRGQEARLRCSPMKGHSHVYWYRQLPEEGLKFMVYLQKENIIDESGMPKERFSAEFPKEGPSILRIQQVVRGDSAAYFCASSEFDRGVNYGYTFGSGTRLTVV.

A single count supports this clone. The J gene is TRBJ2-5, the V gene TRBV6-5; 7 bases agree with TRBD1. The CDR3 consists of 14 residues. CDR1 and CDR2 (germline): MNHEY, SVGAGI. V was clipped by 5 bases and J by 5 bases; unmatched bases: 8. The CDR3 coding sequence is TGTGCCAGCAGTAGAAGACAGGGTTCGGAGACCCAGTACTTC. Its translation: CASSRRQGSETQYF.

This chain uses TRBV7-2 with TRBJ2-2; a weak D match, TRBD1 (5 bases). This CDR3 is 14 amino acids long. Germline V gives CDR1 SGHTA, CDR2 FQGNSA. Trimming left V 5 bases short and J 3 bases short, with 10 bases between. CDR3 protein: CASSPGADTGELFF. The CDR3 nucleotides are TGTGCCAGCAGCCCTGGGGCGGACACCGGGGAGCTGTTTTTT.

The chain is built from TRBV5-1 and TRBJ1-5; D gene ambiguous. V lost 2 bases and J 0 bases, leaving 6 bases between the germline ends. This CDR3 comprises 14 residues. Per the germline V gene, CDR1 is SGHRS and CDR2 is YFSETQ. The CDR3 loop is CASSFGVSNQPQHF. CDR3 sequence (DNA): TGCGCCAGCAGCTTCGGAGTTAGCAATCAGCCCCAGCATTTT.

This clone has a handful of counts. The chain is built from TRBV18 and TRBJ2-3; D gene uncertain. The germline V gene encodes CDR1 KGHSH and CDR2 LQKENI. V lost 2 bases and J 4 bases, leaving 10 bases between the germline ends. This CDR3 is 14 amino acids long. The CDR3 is CASSPESSSDTQYF. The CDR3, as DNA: TGTGCCAGCTCACCAGAGAGCTCCTCAGATACGCAGTATTTT.

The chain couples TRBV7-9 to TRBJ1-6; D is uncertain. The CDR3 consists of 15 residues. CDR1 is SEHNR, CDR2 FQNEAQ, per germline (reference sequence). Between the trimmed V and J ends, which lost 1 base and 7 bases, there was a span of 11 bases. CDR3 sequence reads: CASSLGPSGNSPLHF. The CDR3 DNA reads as TGTGCCAGCAGCTTAGGCCCATCGGGGAATTCACCCCTCCACTTT.

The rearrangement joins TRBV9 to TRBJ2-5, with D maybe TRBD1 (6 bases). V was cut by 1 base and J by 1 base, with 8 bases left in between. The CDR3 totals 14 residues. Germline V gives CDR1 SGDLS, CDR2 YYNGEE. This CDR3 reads CASSVQGLQETQYF. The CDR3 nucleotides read TGTGCCAGCAGCGTACAGGGGCTCCAAGAGACCCAGTACTTC.

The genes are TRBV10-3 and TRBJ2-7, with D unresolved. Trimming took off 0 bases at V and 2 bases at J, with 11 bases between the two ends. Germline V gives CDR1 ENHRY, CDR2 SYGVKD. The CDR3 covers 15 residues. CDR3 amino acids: CAISESFSGAYEQYF. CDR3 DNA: TGTGCCATCAGTGAGTCGTTTAGTGGAGCCTACGAGCAGTACTTC.

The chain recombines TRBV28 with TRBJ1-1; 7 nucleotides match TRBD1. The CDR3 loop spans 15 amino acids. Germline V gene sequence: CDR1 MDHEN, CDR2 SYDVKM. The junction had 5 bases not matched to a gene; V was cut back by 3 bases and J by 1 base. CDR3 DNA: TGTGCCAGCAGTTTGCCAGGGGGTGGGAACACTGAAGCTTTCTTT. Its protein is CASSLPGGGNTEAFF.

The CDR3 coding sequence is TGCGCCAGCATACTAGAGGAGGGTCGGTCCTACAATGAGCAGTTCTTC. It codes for CASILEEGRSYNEQFF. This chain joins TRBV4-1 and TRBJ2-1; maybe TRBD2 (6 bases). Looked up from germline, CDR1 is MGHRA and CDR2 is YSYEKL. V was shortened by 7 bases and J by 1 base, with 17 bases between the two germline ends. This CDR3 spans 16 amino acids.

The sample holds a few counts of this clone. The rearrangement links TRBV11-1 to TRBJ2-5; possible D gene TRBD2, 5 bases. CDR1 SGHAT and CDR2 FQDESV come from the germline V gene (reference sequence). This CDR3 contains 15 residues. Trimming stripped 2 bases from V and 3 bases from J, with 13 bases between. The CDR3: CASSLSPRGEETQYF. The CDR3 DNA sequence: TGTGCCAGCAGCTTATCCCCCCGGGGAGAAGAGACCCAGTACTTC.

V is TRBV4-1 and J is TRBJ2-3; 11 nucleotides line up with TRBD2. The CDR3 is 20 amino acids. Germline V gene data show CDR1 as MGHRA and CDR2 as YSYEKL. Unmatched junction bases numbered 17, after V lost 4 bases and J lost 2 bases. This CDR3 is CASSPLTGTSGSGDTDTQYF. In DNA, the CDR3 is TGCGCCAGCAGCCCTCTGACCGGGACTAGCGGCTCTGGGGACACAGATACGCAGTATTTT.

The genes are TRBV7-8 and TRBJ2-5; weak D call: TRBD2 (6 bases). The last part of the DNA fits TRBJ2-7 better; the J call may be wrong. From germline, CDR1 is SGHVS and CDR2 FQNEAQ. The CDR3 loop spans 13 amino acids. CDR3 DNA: TGTGCCAGCAGCTTAGTCGGGAGTGGCGAGCAGTACTTC. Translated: CASSLVGSGEQYF.

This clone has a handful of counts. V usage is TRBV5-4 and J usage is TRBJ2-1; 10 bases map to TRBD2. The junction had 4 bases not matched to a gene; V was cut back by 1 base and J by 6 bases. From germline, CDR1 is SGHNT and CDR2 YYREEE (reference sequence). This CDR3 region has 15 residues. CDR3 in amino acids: CASSLSSGGFNEQFF. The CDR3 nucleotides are TGTGCCAGCAGCTTGAGTAGCGGGGGGTTCAATGAGCAGTTCTTC.

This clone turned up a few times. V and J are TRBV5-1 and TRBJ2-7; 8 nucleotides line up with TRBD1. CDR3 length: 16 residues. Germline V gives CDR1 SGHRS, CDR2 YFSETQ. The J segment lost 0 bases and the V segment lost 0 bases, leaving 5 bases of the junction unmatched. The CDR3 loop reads CASSLVWQGASYEQYF. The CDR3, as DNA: TGCGCCAGCAGCTTGGTCTGGCAGGGGGCCTCCTACGAGCAGTACTTC.

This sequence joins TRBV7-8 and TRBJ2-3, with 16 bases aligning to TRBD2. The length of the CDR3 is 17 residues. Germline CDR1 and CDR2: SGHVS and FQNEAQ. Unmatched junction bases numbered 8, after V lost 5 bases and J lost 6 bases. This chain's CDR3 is CASSPGTSGGAGDTQYF. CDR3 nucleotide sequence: TGTGCCAGCAGCCCAGGGACTAGCGGGGGGGCCGGTGATACGCAGTATTTT.

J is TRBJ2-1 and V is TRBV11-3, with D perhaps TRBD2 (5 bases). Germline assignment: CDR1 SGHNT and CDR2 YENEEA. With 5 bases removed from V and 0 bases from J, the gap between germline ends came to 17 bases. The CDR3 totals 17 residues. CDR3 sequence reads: CASSLAPGVSSYNEQFF. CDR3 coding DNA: TGTGCCAGCAGCCTAGCCCCCGGGGTGAGCTCCTACAATGAGCAGTTCTTC.

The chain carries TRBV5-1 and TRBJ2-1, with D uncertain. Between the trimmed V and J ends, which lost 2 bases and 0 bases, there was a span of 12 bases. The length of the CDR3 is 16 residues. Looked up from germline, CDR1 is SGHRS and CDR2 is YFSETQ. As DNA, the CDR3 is TGCGCCAGCAGCTTAGCTCTCGATAGCTCCTACAATGAGCAGTTCTTC. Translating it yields CASSLALDSSYNEQFF.

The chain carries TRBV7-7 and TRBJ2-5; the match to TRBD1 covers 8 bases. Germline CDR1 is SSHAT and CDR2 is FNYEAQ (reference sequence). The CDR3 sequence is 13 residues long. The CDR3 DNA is TGTGCTAGCGGACAGGGAACCCAAGAGACCCAGTACTTC. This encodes CASGQGTQETQYF.